This is a list of T cell receptor beta chains from one sample in a study of PD-1 blockade in classical Hodgkin lymphoma. Assay used: immunoSEQ multiplex PCR; TCRdb lists only in-frame clones, some missing. The repertoire holds 95,000 to 100,000 clones, around 89% seen once, with more than 6.5% in the top ten. The sequencing used peripheral blood mononuclear cells (PBMCs), collected before the second cycle of nivolumab. The source of these receptors is a human donor with classical Hodgkin lymphoma. The CDR3 runs from the conserved cysteine through the conserved F or W. Fields, in order: J gene, D gene, V gene, clone size, CDR3 DNA, CDR3 protein. A D gene is named only where the DNA matches it firmly. Clone size, where shown, is once, few, many, or a class for clones that have expanded.

J gene: TRBJ1-5; D gene: NA; V gene: TRBV5-4; clone size: NA; CDR3 DNA: TGTGCCAGCAGCTCAGGTGGAGTTCAGCCCCAGCATTTT; CDR3 protein: CASSSGGVQPQHF
J gene: TRBJ1-1; D gene: NA; V gene: TRBV4-3; clone size: NA; CDR3 DNA: TGCGCCAGCAGCCTGACCATTGGGAACACTGAAGCTTTCTTT; CDR3 protein: CASSLTIGNTEAFF
J gene: TRBJ2-1; D gene: NA; V gene: TRBV12-5; clone size: NA; CDR3 DNA: TGTGCTAGTGCCCTAGGAGGGGAGCAGTTCTTC; CDR3 protein: CASALGGEQFF
J gene: TRBJ1-1; D gene: NA; V gene: TRBV30; clone size: NA; CDR3 DNA: TGTGCCTGGAGTGTAACGGGAGGGGACACTGAAGCTTTCTTT; CDR3 protein: CAWSVTGGDTEAFF
J gene: TRBJ1-4; D gene: NA; V gene: TRBV7-9; clone size: once; CDR3 DNA: TGTGCCAGCAGCCGCGGGGTTACCACTAATGAAGAACTGTTTTTT; CDR3 protein: CASSRGVTTNEELFF
J gene: TRBJ2-7; D gene: NA; V gene: TRBV19; clone size: NA; CDR3 DNA: TGTGCCAGTAGTACAGGGGTCGACGAGCAGTACTTC; CDR3 protein: CASSTGVDEQYF
J gene: TRBJ2-3; D gene: NA; V gene: TRBV25-1; clone size: NA; CDR3 DNA: TGTGCCACTCAGGAAACCCCAGATACGCAGTATTTT; CDR3 protein: CATQETPDTQYF
J gene: TRBJ1-2; D gene: NA; V gene: TRBV19; clone size: NA; CDR3 DNA: TGTGCCAGTAGTAAAGGAGGTGATCTATATGGCTACACCTTC; CDR3 protein: CASSKGGDLYGYTF
J gene: TRBJ2-1; D gene: NA; V gene: TRBV27; clone size: NA; CDR3 DNA: TGTGCCACCACCTCGATAGGCGCGAGCTCCTACAATGAGCAGTTCTTC; CDR3 protein: CATTSIGASSYNEQFF
J gene: TRBJ1-1; D gene: NA; V gene: TRBV9; clone size: NA; CDR3 DNA: TGTGCCAGCAGCGTAGTCGTGGGGAACACTGAAGCTTTCTTT; CDR3 protein: CASSVVVGNTEAFF
J gene: TRBJ2-5; D gene: NA; V gene: TRBV30; clone size: NA; CDR3 DNA: TGTGCCTGGAGTTCGAGGTCCCCCGTGGGGACCCAGTACTTC; CDR3 protein: CAWSSRSPVGTQYF
J gene: TRBJ2-5; D gene: NA; V gene: TRBV6-5; clone size: NA; CDR3 DNA: TGTGCCAGCAATCTATCGGGGGGCGCGGAGACCCAGTACTTC; CDR3 protein: CASNLSGGAETQYF
J gene: TRBJ1-6; D gene: NA; V gene: TRBV9; clone size: NA; CDR3 DNA: TGTGCCAGCAGCACACCCCGAGGCGGCAATTCACCCCTCCACTTT; CDR3 protein: CASSTPRGGNSPLHF
J gene: TRBJ1-5; D gene: NA; V gene: TRBV7-2; clone size: NA; CDR3 DNA: TGTGCCAGCAGCTTAGCGGGCGCGGATCAGCCCCAGCATTTT; CDR3 protein: CASSLAGADQPQHF
J gene: TRBJ2-5; D gene: TRBD1; V gene: TRBV19; clone size: medium-sized; CDR3 DNA: TGTGCCAGTAGTATCGGACAGGGGGCTAGGGAGACCCAGTACTTC; CDR3 protein: CASSIGQGARETQYF
J gene: TRBJ1-1; D gene: TRBD1; V gene: TRBV7-9; clone size: once; CDR3 DNA: TGTGCCAGCAGTTTTCGAGCCGGGACAGTTTCGTGGGGTGAAGCTTTCTTT; CDR3 protein: CASSFRAGTVSWGEAFF